The rows below give T cell receptor beta chains drawn from one sample of a study of identical twins. A single record per CDR3 protein comes from TCRdb applying MiXCR to the 5' RACE reads. The profile shows about 520,000 distinct CDR3 sequences, roughly a fifth of them singletons. This sample also appeared in a second study, on T cells expressing NK-cell markers.

The sequenced sample consisted of CD4+ T cells sorted from blood. Receptors originate from a woman under 30 in good health. CDR3s include the opening cysteine and the closing phenylalanine or tryptophan. D genes are given only for firm matches. A row's size may be missing; if present it is once, few, many or a size class.

V gene	clone size	J gene	D gene	CDR3 DNA	CDR3 protein
TRBV20-1	NA	TRBJ2-1	TRBD2	TGCAGTGCTAGAGACGGCCTCGGGGTAGCGGGACGCAATGAGCAGTTCTTC	CSARDGLGVAGRNEQFF
TRBV5-1	NA	TRBJ2-5	NA	TGCGCCAGCAGCCCCGGGACATCGTACCAAGAGACCCAGTACTTC	CASSPGTSYQETQYF
TRBV6-4	many	TRBJ1-2	NA	TGTGCCAGCAGTGGGCAGGTCGGTGGCTACACCTTC	CASSGQVGGYTF
TRBV5-1	few	TRBJ2-2	NA	TGCGCCAGCAGCTTGGCTATCTTCGCGAACACCGGGGAGCTGTTTTTT	CASSLAIFANTGELFF
TRBV7-9	NA	TRBJ1-1	TRBD1	TGTGCCAGCACCGGACAGGGTATCACTGAAGCTTTCTTT	CASTGQGITEAFF
TRBV27	NA	TRBJ2-7	NA	TGTGCCAGCAGTAAAGGCAGAGAGTTATACGAGCAGTACTTC	CASSKGRELYEQYF
TRBV7-2	NA	TRBJ2-3	NA	TGTGCCAGCAGCTTTAGCGGACTACGCACAGATACGCAGTATTTT	CASSFSGLRTDTQYF
TRBV6-1	NA	TRBJ2-7	NA	TGTGCCAGCAAAGGCGCAGGGGTGGTCTACGAGCAGTACTTC	CASKGAGVVYEQYF
TRBV20-1	once	TRBJ2-3	TRBD2	TGCAGTGCCCTGACTAGCGGGGGGGTGAATACGCAGTATTTT	CSALTSGGVNTQYF
TRBV11-2	NA	TRBJ2-2	NA	TGTGCCAGCGGCCATCTTACAACCGGGGAGCTGTTTTTT	CASGHLTTGELFF
TRBV12-3/TRBV12-4	few	TRBJ2-3	NA	TGTGCCAGCAGTTTAGGGGGCCGAGCTCCCGATACGCAGTATTTT	CASSLGGRAPDTQYF
TRBV20-1	NA	TRBJ1-2	NA	TGCAGTGCTCCTCCTCTGGGACGGCCAAACTATGGCTACACCTTC	CSAPPLGRPNYGYTF
TRBV7-9	few	TRBJ2-7	NA	TGTGCCAGCCTGCTAGACCTAGGCTACGAGCAGTACTTC	CASLLDLGYEQYF
TRBV7-2	NA	TRBJ2-1	NA	TGTGCCAGCAGCTCGGCGGGGAAGCATGAGCAGTTCTTC	CASSSAGKHEQFF
TRBV5-6	NA	TRBJ2-1	TRBD2	TGTGCCAGCAGCTTCACACTAGCGGGAAGGAATGAGCAGTTCTTC	CASSFTLAGRNEQFF
TRBV5-1	many	TRBJ2-3	TRBD1	TGCGCCAGCAAGGGGACAGGCTCTACCGCGCAGTATTTT	CASKGTGSTAQYF
TRBV11-2	NA	TRBJ2-3	TRBD2	TGTGCCAGCAGCTTGCTACCTAGCGGGGGGGCCTGGACAGATACGCAGTATTTT	CASSLLPSGGAWTDTQYF
TRBV5-1	few	TRBJ2-1	TRBD2	TGCGCCAGCAGCCAGGGACTAGATCCCTACAATGAGCAGTTCTTC	CASSQGLDPYNEQFF
TRBV20-1	NA	TRBJ2-2	NA	TGCAGTGCTAGAGGGGGGGTTGGCACCGGGGAGCTGTTTTTT	CSARGGVGTGELFF
TRBV10-3	many	TRBJ2-7	TRBD1	TGTGCCATCAGTGAGTCGTCGAGGGGGCTAGGGGAGCAGTACTTC	CAISESSRGLGEQYF
TRBV3-1	NA	TRBJ2-5	TRBD1	TGTGCCAGCAGCCACAGGGGGCGGAAAGAGACCCAGTACTTC	CASSHRGRKETQYF
TRBV12-3/TRBV12-4	few	TRBJ1-1	NA	TGTGCCAGCACCGAAAGGGGGGCCACTGAAGCTTTCTTT	CASTERGATEAFF
TRBV10-3	NA	TRBJ2-5	NA	TGTGCCATCAGTGAGTCTCTGCGGGTGACCCAGTACTTC	CAISESLRVTQYF
TRBV5-8	NA	TRBJ1-5	NA	TGTGCCAGCAGCCCGGACCCCTCGAATCAGCCCCAGCATTTT	CASSPDPSNQPQHF
TRBV6-5	NA	TRBJ2-2	NA	TGTGCCAGCAGTTACAAGAACAGGTTGAACACCGGGGAGCTGTTTTTT	CASSYKNRLNTGELFF
TRBV19	few	TRBJ2-3	TRBD2	TGTGCCAGTAGTATTGGCGGGAGGGTCACAGATACGCAGTATTTT	CASSIGGRVTDTQYF
TRBV3-1	few	TRBJ2-2	NA	TGTGCCAGCAGCCGACCAGCTACCGGGGAGCTGTTTTTT	CASSRPATGELFF
TRBV5-6	NA	TRBJ2-3	NA	TGTGCCAGCAGCTTGGGACGGGAGAATACGCAGTATTTT	CASSLGRENTQYF
TRBV7-7	NA	TRBJ2-3	TRBD2	TGTGCTAGCAGCTTATTGGTAGCGGGGTCAGGAGATACGCAGTATTTT	CASSLLVAGSGDTQYF
TRBV10-3	NA	TRBJ2-3	TRBD2	TGTGCCATCAGTGAGAGGCTAGCGGGGGGCACAGATACGCAGTATTTT	CAISERLAGGTDTQYF
TRBV11-3	NA	TRBJ2-5	NA	TGTGCCAGCAGCTTAGAGCGAGGGCGATGGAAAGAGACCCAGTACTTC	CASSLERGRWKETQYF
TRBV6-6	few	TRBJ1-6	NA	TGTGCCAGCAGTTACAGGGTAAATTCACCCCTCCACTTT	CASSYRVNSPLHF
TRBV9	NA	TRBJ1-1	TRBD1	TGTGCCAGCAGGCCGGGACAGGAGAACACTGAAGCTTTCTTT	CASRPGQENTEAFF
TRBV7-2	NA	TRBJ1-4	NA	TGTGCCAGCAGCTTAACAGGATGGAGCGAAAAACTGTTTTTT	CASSLTGWSEKLFF
TRBV23-1	NA	TRBJ2-3	NA	TGCGCCAGCAGTCAATCGGCCGGGGGAGACACAGATACGCAGTATTTT	CASSQSAGGDTDTQYF
TRBV27	NA	TRBJ2-3	NA	TGTGCCAGCGCTGGGGCTAGCGCCACAGATACGCAGTATTTT	CASAGASATDTQYF
TRBV29-1	many	TRBJ2-7	NA	TGCAGCGTTGAAGGTACGGCCTACGAGCAGTACTTC	CSVEGTAYEQYF
TRBV29-1	NA	TRBJ2-2	NA	TGCAGCGTCAGGGGTCGTAGCACCGGGGAGCTGTTTTTT	CSVRGRSTGELFF
TRBV12-3/TRBV12-4	few	TRBJ2-3	NA	TGTGCCAGCAGGGTTTCAGGAAAAACAGATACGCAGTATTTT	CASRVSGKTDTQYF
TRBV27	NA	TRBJ2-3	NA	TGTGCCAGCAGTCCAACCAGGGGCAAACGCACAGATACGCAGTATTTT	CASSPTRGKRTDTQYF
TRBV2	NA	TRBJ2-1	NA	TGTGCCAGCAGCAGGACTACCCTCAACAATGAGCAGTTCTTC	CASSRTTLNNEQFF
TRBV7-2	few	TRBJ1-2	NA	TGTGCCAGCAGCGCGGGACGGACCTATGGCTACACCTTC	CASSAGRTYGYTF
TRBV12-3/TRBV12-4	NA	TRBJ2-7	TRBD2	TGTGCCAGCAGTTTAGAGGCGGGGGGATTTTACGAGCAGTACTTC	CASSLEAGGFYEQYF
TRBV6-6	NA	TRBJ1-1	NA	TGTGCCAGCAAGGAGGGGAACACTGAAGCTTTCTTT	CASKEGNTEAFF
TRBV6-1	NA	TRBJ1-1	NA	TGTGCCAGCAATAAGTACATGAACACTGAAGCTTTCTTT	CASNKYMNTEAFF
TRBV7-9	NA	TRBJ2-3	NA	TGTGCCAGCAGCCCTCCCAGGATGGGCACAGATACGCAGTATTTT	CASSPPRMGTDTQYF
TRBV11-1	NA	TRBJ2-5	NA	TGTGCCAGCAGCCCTGGAAATGAGGAGACCCAGTACTTC	CASSPGNEETQYF
TRBV18	few	TRBJ2-7	TRBD2	TGTGCCAGCTCACCCTCCAGCGGGGGGTACGAGCAGTACTTC	CASSPSSGGYEQYF
TRBV9	NA	TRBJ2-3	NA	TGTGCCAGCAGCGGGCTAAGGGTGGCAGATACGCAGTATTTT	CASSGLRVADTQYF
TRBV20-1	NA	TRBJ2-3	TRBD2	TGCAGTGCTAGACCTGGACTAGCGGGAGTTGCCCGACTACCCACAGATACGCAGTATTTT	CSARPGLAGVARLPTDTQYF
TRBV5-1	NA	TRBJ1-2	TRBD1	TGCGCCAGCAGCTCACAGGGGGAAGTGGGCTATGGCTACACCTTC	CASSSQGEVGYGYTF
TRBV12-5	NA	TRBJ2-2	TRBD1	TGTGCTAGTACCGTAGGACAGGGGTTGGTCGGGGAGCTGTTTTTT	CASTVGQGLVGELFF
TRBV27	NA	TRBJ2-3	NA	TGTGCCAGTCGAACCGGGACCGAGACGCAGTATTTT	CASRTGTETQYF
TRBV20-1	few	TRBJ1-5	NA	TGCAGTGCTAGACGGGACAATCAGCCCCAGCATTTT	CSARRDNQPQHF
TRBV7-6	NA	TRBJ2-3	NA	TGTGCCAGCAGCTTAGCGCTTGGGCACACAGATACGCAGTATTTT	CASSLALGHTDTQYF
TRBV20-1	many	TRBJ2-1	TRBD1	TGCAGTGCCCCAGCGACAGGGGATATCTACAATGAGCAGTTCTTC	CSAPATGDIYNEQFF